This T cell receptor (beta chain) was identified during a study of T cell repertoires in cytomegalovirus infection. Across the whole study: CMV epitopes that were recently identified and HLA-C-restricted were used alongside well-studied HLA-B-restricted ones. Based on public TCR beta signatures, there were indications of CMV infection and of a matching HLA type.

MiXCR was run by TCRdb on the reads, yielding one entry per CDR3 protein. The table has fewer than 950,000 distinct CDR3 sequences, 30% to 35% seen once. Whole-study findings and limits: Dominant in the ex vivo response were TCR beta clonotypes restricted by HLA-C and specific for CMV. Cumulative frequency (of public TCR beta family members) identified carriers of CMV plus the relevant HLA.

Germline V gene lookup returns CDR1 MNHEY and CDR2 SVGAGI. V lost 3 bases and J lost 5; bases outside the gene matches: 11. The CDR3 has 16 residues. With regard to this clonotype: Its antigen is currently unknown.

The clonotype originates from a human donor in good health (CMV status not recorded). Some clones in this sample may be carry-over from other donors' samples. The sequencing here drew on cultured CD8+ T cells from PBMCs, taken from culture after CMV antigen stimulation. The gene calls are TRBV6-5 and TRBJ2-3; 7 positions agree with TRBD2. The CDR3 coding sequence is TGTGCCAGCAGTTATAGTAAGCGGGGCGGGGGAGATACGCAGTATTTT. Translation: CASSYSKRGGGDTQYF.